This TCR beta chain was sequenced for a study of cytotoxic CD8 clonotypes in ibrutinib-treated CLL. On the study more broadly: Across the patients, 10 to 12 were relapsed/refractory, more than 14 treatment-naive and roughly 17 IGHV unmutated.

With sequencing, the targeted depth ranged from 1 in 200,000 to 1 in 1 million T cells. The table came from immunoSEQ multiplex PCR; TCRdb's copy has only in-frame clones and leaves some out. The data contain fewer than 35,000 clones, roughly 57% of them singletons. Study-wide points: On treatment, the uncommon public clonotypes contracted or remained stable. Baseline values of clonality outstripped age-matched healthy donors and followed circulating CD8+ T-cell counts.

V was clipped by 7 bases and J by 5 bases, with 20 bases between them. This CDR3 has 15 residues. The germline gives CDR1 MNHNS, CDR2 SASEGT. This clone was detected a few times. The antigen remains unidentified. The sequencing here drew on PBMCs, taken before ibrutinib treatment. The gene calls are TRBV6-1 and TRBJ1-1; possible D gene TRBD1, 5 bases. The clonotype comes from a human donor with chronic lymphocytic leukemia. The CDR3 loop reads CASTTRSARGTEAFF. In DNA, the CDR3 is TGTGCCAGCACCACTCGCTCCGCGCGGGGGACTGAAGCTTTCTTT.